Below, 32 T cell receptor beta chains from the same sample are listed, as sequenced in a study of glioma-infiltrating T cells after dendritic cell vaccination. The time point here: after dendritic cell vaccination, including at tumor progression/relapse. Assay used: immunoSEQ multiplex PCR; TCRdb lists only in-frame clones, some missing. Of some 91,000 clones detected, roughly four fifths appear once; the ten largest clones hold 2.1%. Sample: blood, taken after dendritic cell vaccination. Receptors were obtained from a human donor with glioblastoma.

This chain uses TRBV18 with TRBJ1-3, with D possibly being TRBD1 (6 bases). The V end was cut by 3 bases, the J end by 1 base, with 10 bases between. The CDR3 runs to 15 residues. The V gene's germline CDR1 is KGHSH and CDR2 LQKENI. CDR3 protein: CASSPGQGSGNTIYF. CDR3 nucleotide sequence: TGTGCCAGCTCACCGGGTCAGGGGTCTGGAAACACCATATATTTT.

This clone was seen a single time. The chain carries TRBV2 and TRBJ1-4; the match to TRBD1 covers 10 bases. This CDR3 comprises 14 residues. V lost 11 bases, J lost 8 bases, and 11 bases stayed unmatched. The germline V gene encodes CDR1 SNHLY and CDR2 FYNNEI. This chain's CDR3 is CAGAGTGVNEKLFF. CDR3 sequence (DNA): TGTGCCGGTGCCGGGACAGGGGTGAACGAAAAACTGTTTTTT.

CDR3 loop: CAIRGDPDTQYF. The CDR3 DNA is TGTGCCATCAGGGGAGACCCAGATACGCAGTATTTT. The chain recombines TRBV10-3 with TRBJ2-3, with a tentative D call TRBD2 (5 bases). Trimming cost V 6 bases and J 4 bases, with 8 bases left between them. This CDR3 is built from 12 residues. The germline V gene encodes CDR1 ENHRY and CDR2 SYGVKD.

V and J are TRBV7-9 and TRBJ2-1; 13 nucleotides line up with TRBD2. Looked up from germline, CDR1 is SEHNR and CDR2 is FQNEAQ (reference sequence). CDR3 size: 16 residues. J was trimmed by 9 bases and V by 3 bases; bases with no gene match: 8. Here the CDR3 reads CASSLGLAGTGSEQFF. The CDR3 DNA reads TGTGCCAGCAGCTTGGGACTAGCGGGAACCGGATCTGAGCAGTTCTTC.

CDR3 in DNA: TGCGCCAGCAGCAGGGACTACCTCCAAGAGACCCAGTACTTC. Amino acids: CASSRDYLQETQYF. The rearrangement uses TRBV5-1 and TRBJ2-5, with 7 bases matching TRBD2. With V trimmed by 4 bases and J by 1 base, 4 bases remained unmatched. Germline V gives CDR1 SGHRS, CDR2 YFSETQ. The CDR3 sequence is 14 residues long.

V and J are TRBV2 and TRBJ2-1; 16 positions agree with TRBD2. The trim removed 3 bases at V and 4 bases at J, leaving 6 bases unmatched. The CDR3 totals 18 residues. The germline gives CDR1 SNHLY, CDR2 FYNNEI. CDR3 nucleotides: TGTGCCAGCAGTGACGGGACTAGCGGGAGGGCCAGGTACAATGAGCAGTTCTTC. Protein product: CASSDGTSGRARYNEQFF.

V gene TRBV7-8 combines with J gene TRBJ2-7; weak D call: TRBD1 (6 bases). This CDR3 is built from 16 residues. Germline V CDR1 and CDR2: SGHVS, FQNEAQ. V lost 2 bases to trimming and J lost 4 bases, with 18 bases between them. The CDR3 protein is CASSLSTGTILYEQYV. DNA of the CDR3: TGTGCCAGCAGCTTATCGACCGGGACAATATTATACGAGCAGTACGTC.

CDR3 sequence: CASSPGQLNTEAFF. The CDR3 DNA sequence: TGTGCCAGCAGCCCGGGACAGCTGAACACTGAAGCTTTCTTT. The gene calls are TRBV11-1 and TRBJ1-1; 7 nucleotides agree with TRBD1. V was pared by 5 bases and J by 0 bases, with 3 bases of the junction left unmatched. The CDR3 consists of 14 residues. Germline V gene lookup returns CDR1 SGHAT and CDR2 FQDESV (reference sequence).

The chain is built from TRBV30 and TRBJ1-3, with 7 bases identical to TRBD1. Germline trimming cut 5 bases from V and 0 bases from J; bases unmatched to any gene: 13. The CDR3 consists of 17 residues. CDR1 is GTSNPN, CDR2 SVGIG, per germline (reference sequence). The chain's CDR3 is CAWHRGRRYASGNTIYF. For the CDR3, the DNA is TGTGCCTGGCACAGGGGCCGCAGATACGCCTCTGGAAACACCATATATTTT.

This clone has just one count. The chain joins TRBV11-2 to TRBJ2-2; D remains unclear. V lost 7 bases, J lost 4 bases, and 10 bases lay in between. The CDR3 totals 13 residues. Germline CDR1 is SGHAT and CDR2 is FQNNGV. The CDR3 is CASTPYSTGELFF. For the CDR3, the DNA is TGTGCCAGCACGCCATATAGCACCGGGGAGCTGTTTTTT. Using reference TRBV11-2 and TRBJ2-2 for the parts outside the CDR3, the full variable domain is EAGVAQSPRYKIIEKRQSVAFWCNPISGHATLYWYQQILGQGPKLLIQFQNNGVVDDSQLPKDRFSAERLKGVDSTLKIQPAKLEDSAVYLCASTPYSTGELFFGEGSRLTVL.

This chain links TRBV7-8 with TRBJ1-6, with 7 bases identical to TRBD1. After removal of 1 base from V and 3 bases from J, the junction contained 3 bases not matched to a gene. The CDR3 spans 16 residues. Germline assignment: CDR1 SGHVS and CDR2 FQNEAQ. CDR3 sequence (DNA): TGTGCCAGCAGCTTAGGCAGGGGGGACTATAATTCACCCCTCCACTTT. Translating gives CASSLGRGDYNSPLHF.

The chain carries TRBV18 and TRBJ1-1, with 8 bases aligning to TRBD1. This CDR3 spans 14 amino acids. J was trimmed by 3 bases and V by 2 bases; bases with no gene match: 2. Germline V gene sequence: CDR1 KGHSH, CDR2 LQKENI. Here the CDR3 reads CASSPGRGHTEAFF. CDR3 nucleotides: TGTGCCAGCTCACCAGGCAGGGGGCACACTGAAGCTTTCTTT.

This chain uses TRBV11-2 with TRBJ1-2; D is perhaps TRBD1 (6 bases). The germline CDR1 and CDR2 sequences are SGHAT and FQNNGV. The CDR3 has 12 residues. Trimming shortened V by 5 bases and J by 7 bases, and 11 bases separated the two germline ends. As DNA, the CDR3 is TGTGCCAGCAGCGTCGACAGGACTGGCTACACCTTC. It specifies CASSVDRTGYTF.

This clone was found once. The chain combines TRBV5-6 with TRBJ2-3; tentative D call: TRBD1 (5 bases). In germline, CDR1 is SGHDT, CDR2 YYEEEE. V lost 4 bases and J lost 3, with 12 bases in between. The CDR3 spans 14 residues. The CDR3 here is CASSRASGTDTQYF. The DNA for the CDR3 is TGTGCCAGCAGCCGGGCGTCAGGGACAGATACGCAGTATTTT.

V and J are TRBV30 and TRBJ1-3; maybe TRBD1 (5 bases). Germline V lookup: CDR1 GTSNPN, CDR2 SVGIG (reference sequence). Trimming pared 4 bases from V and 1 base from J, leaving 8 bases between. This CDR3 region has 13 residues. The chain's CDR3 is CAWNKGSGNTIYF. CDR3 DNA: TGTGCCTGGAATAAGGGGTCTGGAAACACCATATATTTT.

This rearrangement joins TRBV29-1 to TRBJ1-2; D is undetermined. CDR3 length equals 14 residues. Trimming left V 1 base short and J 5 bases short, with 14 bases between. CDR1 and CDR2 from the germline V gene are SQVTM and ANQGSEA. CDR3 bases: TGCAGCGTTGAAGGAACCTTTAGCGGGTATGGCTACACCTTC. It encodes CSVEGTFSGYGYTF.

This clone came up once. This sequence joins TRBV6-1 and TRBJ1-5; 10 nucleotides match TRBD1. The CDR3 is 18 amino acids. Per germline, CDR1 MNHNS and CDR2 SASEGT. Trimming took 4 bases from V and 5 from J; bases not matched to a gene: 14. The CDR3 spells CASSGRMDRGSLDQPQHF. The CDR3 DNA reads TGTGCCAGCAGTGGGAGGATGGACAGGGGGTCTCTTGATCAGCCCCAGCATTTT.

V gene TRBV7-8 combines with J gene TRBJ1-1; TRBD1 matches at 10 bases. Germline values: CDR1 SGHVS, CDR2 FQNEAQ. J was trimmed by 11 bases and V by 5 bases; bases with no gene match: 14. The CDR3 consists of 15 residues. The CDR3 loop reads CASSAGTGVKYSAFF. CDR3 DNA sequence: TGTGCCAGCAGCGCAGGGACAGGGGTCAAATATTCGGCTTTCTTT.

V is TRBV9 and J is TRBJ2-1, with a possible D match to TRBD2 (6 bases). Germline values: CDR1 SGDLS, CDR2 YYNGEE. The CDR3 extends over 17 amino acids. The V gene lost 0 bases and the J gene lost 4 bases, with 17 bases spanning the gap. CDR3: CASSVGLAEHIYNEQFF. The CDR3 coding sequence is TGTGCCAGCAGCGTAGGTTTAGCGGAGCATATATACAATGAGCAGTTCTTC.

Here the CDR3 reads CASSIPRQGSYEQYF. The DNA of the CDR3 is TGTGCCAGTAGTATACCCCGCCAGGGTTCCTACGAGCAGTACTTC. The V gene is TRBV19, the J gene TRBJ2-7, with a weak D call TRBD1 (5 bases). The germline V gene has CDR1 LNHDA and CDR2 SQIVND (reference sequence). The CDR3 has 15 amino acids. V lost 2 bases and J 1 base, leaving 12 bases between the germline ends.

The CDR3 reads CASSLSGTGVYNEQFF. CDR3 in DNA: TGTGCCAGCAGCTTATCCGGGACAGGGGTCTACAATGAGCAGTTCTTC. The genes are TRBV9 and TRBJ2-1; 10 nucleotides agree with TRBD1. V lost 4 bases, J lost 3 bases, and 7 bases stayed unmatched. In germline, CDR1 is SGDLS, CDR2 YYNGEE. The CDR3 has 16 amino acids.

This chain uses TRBV18 with TRBJ1-2, with 7 positions matching TRBD1. The germline V gene has CDR1 KGHSH and CDR2 LQKENI. There are 15 residues in the CDR3. With 6 bases clipped from V and 6 bases from J, the junction kept 13 bases outside the gene matches. The CDR3 loop is CASSLKTGEGNGYTF. The CDR3 DNA follows: TGTGCCAGCTCCCTGAAAACAGGGGAAGGGAATGGCTACACCTTC.

V gene TRBV7-2 combines with J gene TRBJ1-2, with TRBD1 matching 12 bases. CDR1 is SGHTA and CDR2 is FQGNSA in the germline V gene. V was clipped by 5 bases and J by 5 bases; unmatched bases: 12. CDR3 length equals 17 residues. The CDR3 region has the DNA TGTGCCAGCAGCCCCCCTAGGGGGACAGGGGGCAGGTATGGCTACACCTTC. It is translated as CASSPPRGTGGRYGYTF.

The chain employs TRBV27 and TRBJ2-4, with 8 bases identical to TRBD2. This CDR3 is built from 14 residues. Germline CDR1 and CDR2: MNHEY and SMNVEV (reference sequence). V lost 4 bases to trimming and J lost 10 bases; unmatched junction nucleotides: 9. The chain's CDR3 is CASSSAGAGGIQYF. The CDR3 nucleotides are TGTGCCAGCAGTTCAGCGGGAGCCGGGGGAATTCAGTACTTC.

This rearrangement joins TRBV10-3 to TRBJ1-5, with no clear D. The CDR3 is 12 amino acids. Trimming cost V 8 bases and J 4 bases, with 9 bases left between them. Germline values: CDR1 ENHRY, CDR2 SYGVKD. The CDR3 sequence is CAISQANQPQHF. CDR3 DNA sequence: TGTGCCATCTCGCAGGCTAATCAGCCCCAGCATTTT.

This clone was picked up one time. The rearrangement joins TRBV7-2 to TRBJ2-2; the match to TRBD2 covers 9 bases. V was pared by 2 bases and J by 2 bases, with 6 bases of the junction left unmatched. This CDR3 contains 17 residues. CDR1 is SGHTA and CDR2 is FQGNSA in the germline V gene. The CDR3 nucleotides read TGTGCCAGCAGCTTAAGGTGGCTAGCGGGAAACACCGGGGAGCTGTTTTTT. Its protein is CASSLRWLAGNTGELFF. The variable domain in full, completed from reference TRBV7-2 and TRBJ2-2, reads GAGVSQSPSNKVTEKGKDVELRCDPISGHTALYWYRQSLGQGLEFLIYFQGNSAPDKSGLPSDRFSAERTGGSVSTLTIQRTQQEDSAVYLCASSLRWLAGNTGELFFGEGSRLTVL.

V usage is TRBV6-1 and J usage is TRBJ1-2; the D gene is possibly TRBD1 (6 bases). The CDR3 covers 14 residues. Deletions cut 4 bases from V and 3 bases from J, with 12 bases between. The germline CDR1 and CDR2 sequences are MNHNS and SASEGT. The CDR3 bases are TGTGCCAGCAGTGGTCAGGGGTCAGACTATGGCTACACCTTC. This translates into CASSGQGSDYGYTF.

The chain uses TRBV5-1 and TRBJ2-1; 7 bases fit TRBD2. Germline trimming cut 7 bases from V and 0 bases from J; bases unmatched to any gene: 13. Looked up from germline, CDR1 is SGHRS and CDR2 is YFSETQ. CDR3 length: 17 residues. The CDR3 DNA follows: TGCGCCAGCGGCAAGCTGCGGGGGACTGCCTCCTACAATGAGCAGTTCTTC. Its protein product is CASGKLRGTASYNEQFF.

This chain connects TRBV5-1 to TRBJ1-4, with D possibly being TRBD1 (5 bases). Germline CDR1 SGHRS, CDR2 YFSETQ. This CDR3 has 14 residues. V lost 4 bases and J lost 4, with 11 bases in between. The CDR3 region has the DNA TGCGCCAGCAGCCTGGGACTGGGTAATGAAAAACTGTTTTTT. Its protein product is CASSLGLGNEKLFF.

This clone was seen only once. The chain uses TRBV11-2 and TRBJ1-5; D unclear. Germline-derived CDR1 and CDR2 are SGHAT and FQNNGV. Trimming took off 0 bases at V and 4 bases at J, with 10 bases between the two ends. CDR3 size: 15 residues. CDR3 region: CASSLDLGSNQPQHF. The CDR3 bases are TGTGCCAGCAGCTTAGATTTGGGCAGTAATCAGCCCCAGCATTTT.

V gene TRBV18 combines with J gene TRBJ2-5, with TRBD2 identical over 9 bases. CDR3 size: 15 residues. CDR1 is KGHSH, CDR2 LQKENI, per germline. V shed 6 bases, J shed 4 bases, and the junction held 9 bases outside the gene matches. DNA of the CDR3: TGTGCCAGCTCGCCAATAGCGGGGGTGTCAGAGACCCAGTACTTC. Protein sequence: CASSPIAGVSETQYF.

The chain employs TRBV29-1 and TRBJ1-4, with D hard to call. V lost 4 bases to trimming and J lost 4 bases, with 10 bases between them. From germline, CDR1 is SQVTM and CDR2 ANQGSEA. The CDR3 sequence is 13 residues long. The CDR3 region is CSVVGPNNEKLFF. For the CDR3, the DNA is TGCAGCGTTGTCGGTCCGAATAATGAAAAACTGTTTTTT.